The clone carrying this TCR beta chain has a single count. The sample comes from a study of preoperative IRX-2 immunotherapy in early breast cancer. Treatment specified: preoperative locoregional IRX-2 cytokine immunotherapy. Patients received preoperative, locoregional IRX-2 cytokine immunotherapy in a phase Ib study. Clones were read by immunoSEQ multiplex PCR, and TCRdb kept only the in-frame ones, dropping some. This sample yields about 67,000 clones, of which 94% are seen a single time; roughly 1.5% belongs to the top ten. V lost 1 base and J lost 0; bases outside the gene matches: 11. CDR3 length: 19 amino acids. Germline loops: CDR1 LGHNA, CDR2 YSLEER.

The chain joins TRBV4-3 to TRBJ2-3; 9 bases line up with TRBD2. This TCR was sampled from a human donor with breast cancer. Sampling took place from a patient treated with IRX-2 immunotherapy. The DNA of the CDR3 is TGCGCCAGCAGCCAAGCGGTGGGTAGCGGGGGTACTAGCACAGATACGCAGTATTTT. Translation: CASSQAVGSGGTSTDTQYF.